The 19 T cell receptor beta chains below were found in one sample sequenced in a study of blood T cell repertoires in COVID-19 (dated by TCRdb to the early 2020s). The receptor library was made with the immunoSEQ multiplex PCR assay. The immuneACCESS repertoire file appears here via TCRdb, limited to in-frame rearrangements. These files lack a portion of the clones; in checked studies, under half of the deficit traces to unresolved V genes, and the cause of the others is not known. The sample contains a few hundred thousand clones, less than 85% of them found a single time. 5.5% to 8.5% of the sample comes from the top ten. The sequenced sample consisted of peripheral blood. These receptors were collected from a woman between 65 and 79 years old with acute or convalescent COVID-19.

The CDR3 sequence is CASSFDRSETQYF. CDR3 nucleotide sequence: TGTGCCAGCAGTTTCGACAGGTCCGAGACCCAGTACTTC. The V gene is TRBV6-2 or TRBV6-3, the J gene TRBJ2-5, with a tentative D call TRBD1 (6 bases). Germline CDR1 reads MNHEY; CDR2 reads SVGEGT. The V and J ends lost 4 bases and 5 bases respectively, with 11 bases between them. This CDR3 is built from 13 residues.

The chain is built from TRBV4-1 and TRBJ2-5, with D perhaps matching TRBD2 (7 bases). V was shortened by 8 bases and J by 1 base, with 20 bases between the two germline ends. Germline CDR1 MGHRA, CDR2 YSYEKL. CDR3 length equals 16 residues. CDR3: CASGGGGRWGQETQYF. The CDR3 DNA reads as TGCGCCAGCGGGGGCGGGGGAAGATGGGGCCAAGAGACCCAGTACTTC.

The gene calls are TRBV4-2 and TRBJ2-2; D perhaps matches TRBD2 (5 bases). The V end was cut by 0 bases, the J end by 5 bases, with 10 bases between. This CDR3 comprises 15 residues. The germline gives CDR1 LGHNA, CDR2 YNFKEQ. The CDR3 nucleotides read TGTGCCAGCAGCCAAGACCAAAGAGGGACCGGGGAGCTGTTTTTT. Its translation is CASSQDQRGTGELFF.

This rearrangement joins TRBV7-9 to TRBJ1-5; 7 bases are shared with TRBD1. This CDR3 has 15 residues. V lost 5 bases, J lost 1 base, and 5 bases stayed unmatched. The germline V gene has CDR1 SEHNR and CDR2 FQNEAQ (reference sequence). CDR3 residues: CASSLGTASNQPQHF. CDR3 nucleotide sequence: TGTGCCAGCAGCCTTGGGACAGCAAGCAATCAGCCCCAGCATTTT.

The chain has TRBV7-6 and TRBJ2-1; D remains unclear. V was shortened by 4 bases and J by 8 bases, with 12 bases between the two germline ends. The CDR3 has 13 amino acids. Germline CDR1 is SGHVS and CDR2 is FNYEAQ. The CDR3 coding sequence is TGTGCCAGCAGCTCTACTATAACCGATGAGCAGTTCTTC. Translated: CASSSTITDEQFF.

This sequence joins TRBV7-3 and TRBJ2-2, with 11 bases that match TRBD2. This CDR3 comprises 17 residues. Germline V lookup: CDR1 SGHTA, CDR2 FQGTGA. The J segment lost 6 bases and the V segment lost 4 bases, leaving 10 bases of the junction unmatched. The CDR3: CASSWKLTSGGSGELFF. The CDR3 region has the DNA TGTGCCAGCAGCTGGAAACTAACTAGCGGGGGCTCCGGGGAGCTGTTTTTT.

The chain links TRBV19 to TRBJ2-2; 12 positions agree with TRBD2. Germline lookup yields CDR1 LNHDA and CDR2 SQIVND (reference sequence). The CDR3 has 16 amino acids. Trimming cost V 6 bases and J 2 bases; bases outside gene matches: 4. The CDR3: CASRRTSGDNTGELFF. The CDR3 bases are TGTGCCAGTAGGCGGACTAGCGGGGACAACACCGGGGAGCTGTTTTTT.

The chain has TRBV7-2 and TRBJ1-3; the D is unclear. There are 16 residues in the CDR3. Germline CDR1 reads SGHTA; CDR2 reads FQGNSA. Trimming took 1 base from V and 4 from J, leaving 14 bases between them. CDR3 loop: CASSLGTGLGGNTIYF. The CDR3, as DNA: TGTGCCAGCAGCTTAGGGACTGGTCTGGGGGGAAACACCATATATTTT.

On this clone: At one end, the junction sequence differs from germline, possibly due to a read error. This chain connects TRBV25-1 to TRBJ2-4, with D perhaps TRBD1 (6 bases). Germline V CDR1 and CDR2: MGHDK, SYGVNS. CDR3 length equals 15 residues. CDR3 nucleotides: TGTGCCGGCAGTGAATATCGTCAGGGGAAAAACATTCAGTACTTC. This encodes CAGSEYRQGKNIQYF.

The chain is built from TRBV7-6 and TRBJ1-2; 8 bases line up with TRBD1. V trimming: 5 bases; J trimming: 9 bases; junction bases outside the gene matches: 8. CDR1 and CDR2 from the germline V gene are SGHVS and FNYEAQ. The CDR3 runs 13 residues. In DNA, the CDR3 is TGTGCCAGCAGCAATCCGGACAGGGCGAGCTACACCTTC. Amino acids: CASSNPDRASYTF.

V is TRBV24-1 and J is TRBJ2-1; the D is unclear. Trimming cost V 3 bases and J 5 bases, with 16 bases left between them. The CDR3 sequence is 16 residues long. Germline V gene data show CDR1 as KGHDR and CDR2 as SFDVKD. This chain's CDR3 is CATSDIVRSLNNEQFF. DNA of the CDR3: TGTGCCACCAGTGATATAGTCCGCTCCCTCAACAATGAGCAGTTCTTC.

The chain couples TRBV10-3 to TRBJ2-5, with 9 positions matching TRBD1. CDR1 is ENHRY, CDR2 SYGVKD, per germline. The CDR3 runs 14 residues. Losses at the gene ends were 5 bases for V and 4 bases for J; bases not matched to a gene: 5. CDR3 in amino acids: CAISITGGGETQYF. Here the CDR3 DNA reads TGTGCCATCAGTATTACAGGGGGCGGAGAGACCCAGTACTTC.

This sequence joins TRBV12-5 and TRBJ2-5; TRBD2 matches 8 bases. The CDR3 has 14 amino acids. V gave up 5 bases and J gave up 2 bases; unmatched junction bases: 4. Looked up from germline, CDR1 is LGHNT and CDR2 is FRNRAP. CDR3 sequence (DNA): TGTGCTAGTGGTGCCGGGACTAGTCAAGAGACCCAGTACTTC. Translated, it gives CASGAGTSQETQYF.

The chain links TRBV12-3 or TRBV12-4 to TRBJ1-5; no clear D gene. V dropped 5 bases and J dropped 4 bases, with 6 bases sitting between them. The CDR3 runs to 12 residues. The CDR3 reads CASSRTNQPQHF. The CDR3 region has the DNA TGTGCCAGCAGTCGAACTAATCAGCCCCAGCATTTT.

DNA of the CDR3: TGTGCCAGCTCACCGACACAGGGCCGGGAGACCCAGTACTTC. It specifies CASSPTQGRETQYF. V and J are TRBV18 and TRBJ2-5; D is possibly TRBD1 (6 bases). The CDR3 contains 14 residues. Trimming took 3 bases from V and 5 from J, leaving 13 bases between them. Germline V lookup: CDR1 KGHSH, CDR2 LQKENI.

The chain employs TRBV7-9 and TRBJ2-1, with D possibly being TRBD1 (8 bases). The CDR3 is 16 amino acids. CDR1 is SEHNR, CDR2 FQNEAQ, per germline (reference sequence). Trimming removed 2 bases at V and 0 bases at J, with 11 bases between. For the CDR3, the DNA is TGTGCCAGCAGCTTAACAGGGGGGGACTCCTACAATGAGCAGTTCTTC. Translating gives CASSLTGGDSYNEQFF.

The gene calls are TRBV12-3 or TRBV12-4 and TRBJ2-7, with D perhaps matching TRBD2 (5 bases). The CDR3 length is 13 residues. Trimming pared 5 bases from V and 3 bases from J, leaving 11 bases between. The CDR3 loop is CASSLSGNYEQYF. Here the CDR3 DNA reads TGTGCCAGCAGTCTGTCGGGGAACTACGAGCAGTACTTC.

The CDR3 sequence is CASSPGHSNTEAFF. Written as DNA, the CDR3 is TGTGCCAGCAGCCCGGGACACTCGAACACTGAAGCTTTCTTT. The genes are TRBV7-3 and TRBJ1-1, with TRBD1 as a possible D gene (6 bases). V lost 5 bases and J lost 1, with 11 bases in between. The CDR3 loop spans 14 amino acids. The germline V gene encodes CDR1 SGHTA and CDR2 FQGTGA.

The chain uses TRBV5-1 and TRBJ1-2; TRBD1 is a possible D gene (5 bases). This CDR3 is 15 amino acids long. V lost 0 bases, J lost 1 base, and 10 bases lay in between. Per the germline V gene, CDR1 is SGHRS and CDR2 is YFSETQ. Written as DNA, the CDR3 is TGCGCCAGCAGCTTGGGACAGAGCTATAACTATGGCTACACCTTC. It translates to CASSLGQSYNYGYTF.